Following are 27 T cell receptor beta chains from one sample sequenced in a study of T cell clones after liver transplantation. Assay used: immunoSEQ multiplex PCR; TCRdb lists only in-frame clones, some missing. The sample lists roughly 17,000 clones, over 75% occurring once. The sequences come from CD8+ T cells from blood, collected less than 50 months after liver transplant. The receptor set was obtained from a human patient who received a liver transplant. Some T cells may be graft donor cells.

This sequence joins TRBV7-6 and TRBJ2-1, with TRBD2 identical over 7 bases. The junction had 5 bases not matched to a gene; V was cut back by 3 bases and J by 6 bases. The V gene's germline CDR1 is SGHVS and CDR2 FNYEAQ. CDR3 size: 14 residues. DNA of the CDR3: TGTGCCAGCAGCTTTAAACTAGCGTCCAATGAGCAGTTCTTC. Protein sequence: CASSFKLASNEQFF.

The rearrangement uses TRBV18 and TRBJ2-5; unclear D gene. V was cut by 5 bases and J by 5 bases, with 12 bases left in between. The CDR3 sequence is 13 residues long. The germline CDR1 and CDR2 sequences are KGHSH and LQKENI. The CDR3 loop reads CASSSGIRETQYF. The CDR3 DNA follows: TGTGCCAGCTCAAGTGGTATCAGGGAGACCCAGTACTTC.

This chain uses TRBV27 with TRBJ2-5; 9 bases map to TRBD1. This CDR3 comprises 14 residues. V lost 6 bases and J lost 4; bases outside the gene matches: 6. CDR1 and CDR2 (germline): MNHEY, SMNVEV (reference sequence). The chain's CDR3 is CASSETGGLETQYF. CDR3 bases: TGTGCCAGCAGCGAAACAGGGGGCCTAGAGACCCAGTACTTC.

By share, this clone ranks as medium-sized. The CDR3 bases are TGTGCCAGCTGGGGGGGACTCCCGCGGCCTTCCGAGCAGTACTTC. This gives the protein CASWGGLPRPSEQYF. The rearrangement uses TRBV2 and TRBJ2-7; 7 bases map to TRBD2. CDR3 length: 15 residues. V lost 8 bases, J lost 6 bases, and 16 bases stayed unmatched. Germline values: CDR1 SNHLY, CDR2 FYNNEI.

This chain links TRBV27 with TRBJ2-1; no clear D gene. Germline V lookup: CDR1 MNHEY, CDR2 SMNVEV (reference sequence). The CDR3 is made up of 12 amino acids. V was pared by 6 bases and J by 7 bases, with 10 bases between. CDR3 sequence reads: CASRYARNEQFF. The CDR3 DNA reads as TGTGCCAGCAGATACGCTAGGAATGAGCAGTTCTTC.

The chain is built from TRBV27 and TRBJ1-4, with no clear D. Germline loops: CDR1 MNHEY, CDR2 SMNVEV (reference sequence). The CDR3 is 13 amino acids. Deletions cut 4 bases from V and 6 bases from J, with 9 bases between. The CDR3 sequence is CASSSEGDEKLFF. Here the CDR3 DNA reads TGTGCCAGCAGTTCTGAGGGTGATGAAAAACTGTTTTTT.

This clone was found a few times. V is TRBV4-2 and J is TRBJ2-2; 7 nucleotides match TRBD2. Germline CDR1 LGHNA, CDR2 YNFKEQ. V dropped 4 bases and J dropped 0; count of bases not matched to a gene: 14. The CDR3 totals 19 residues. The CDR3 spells CASSPSLRKAGSNTGELFF. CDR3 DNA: TGTGCCAGCAGCCCCTCATTGCGAAAAGCGGGGTCGAACACCGGGGAGCTGTTTTTT.

Written as DNA, the CDR3 is TGTGCCAGCAGTTTAAGGACGGGGGGGCCCGGCGAGCAGTACTTC. As protein: CASSLRTGGPGEQYF. This chain joins TRBV27 and TRBJ2-7; 8 bases are a match to TRBD2. J was trimmed by 6 bases and V by 2 bases; bases with no gene match: 9. This CDR3 comprises 15 residues. The germline V gene has CDR1 MNHEY and CDR2 SMNVEV (reference sequence).

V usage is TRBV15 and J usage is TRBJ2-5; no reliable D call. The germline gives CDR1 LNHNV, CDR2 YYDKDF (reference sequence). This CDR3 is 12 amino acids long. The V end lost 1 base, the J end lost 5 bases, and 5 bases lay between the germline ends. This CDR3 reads CATSRGRETQYF. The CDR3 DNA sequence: TGTGCCACCAGCAGAGGGCGGGAGACCCAGTACTTC. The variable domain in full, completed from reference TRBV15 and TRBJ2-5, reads DAMVIQNPRYQVTQFGKPVTLSCSQTLNHNVMYWYQQKSSQAPKLLFHYYDKDFNNEADTPDNFQSRRPNTSFCFLDIRSPGLGDTAMYLCATSRGRETQYFGPGTRLLVL.

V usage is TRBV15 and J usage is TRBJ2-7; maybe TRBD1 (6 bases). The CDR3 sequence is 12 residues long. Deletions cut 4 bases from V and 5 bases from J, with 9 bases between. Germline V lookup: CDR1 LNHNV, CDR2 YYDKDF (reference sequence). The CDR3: CATSIDRNEQYF. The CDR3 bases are TGTGCCACCAGCATTGACAGGAACGAGCAGTACTTC.

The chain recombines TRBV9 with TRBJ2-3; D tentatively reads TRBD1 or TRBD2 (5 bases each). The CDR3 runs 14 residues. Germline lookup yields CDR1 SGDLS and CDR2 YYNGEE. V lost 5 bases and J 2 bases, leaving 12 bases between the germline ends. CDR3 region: CASSSLGDTDTQYF. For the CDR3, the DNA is TGTGCCAGCAGTTCTTTGGGGGACACAGATACGCAGTATTTT.

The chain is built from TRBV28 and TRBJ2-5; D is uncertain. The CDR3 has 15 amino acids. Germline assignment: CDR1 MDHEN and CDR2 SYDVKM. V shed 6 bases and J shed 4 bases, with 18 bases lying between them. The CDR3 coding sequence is TGTGCCAGCAGCCCACCCCGTGTCCTTGGAGAGACCCAGTACTTC. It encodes CASSPPRVLGETQYF. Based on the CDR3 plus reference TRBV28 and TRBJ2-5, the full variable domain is DVKVTQSSRYLVKRTGEKVFLECVQDMDHENMFWYRQDPGLGLRLIYFSYDVKMKEKGDIPEGYSVSREKKERFSLILESASTNQTSMYLCASSPPRVLGETQYFGPGTRLLVL.

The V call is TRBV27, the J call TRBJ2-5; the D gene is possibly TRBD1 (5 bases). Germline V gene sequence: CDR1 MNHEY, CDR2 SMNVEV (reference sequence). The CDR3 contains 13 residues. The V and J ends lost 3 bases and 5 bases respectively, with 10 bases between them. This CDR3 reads CASSFRASETQYF. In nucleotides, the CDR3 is TGTGCCAGCAGTTTCAGGGCGTCGGAGACCCAGTACTTC.

The chain's CDR3 is CASSLEVGGGGATDTQYF. CDR3 DNA sequence: TGTGCCAGCAGCTTAGAGGTCGGAGGCGGGGGGGCCACAGATACGCAGTATTTT. The chain combines TRBV7-2 with TRBJ2-3; 9 nucleotides align to TRBD2. The length of the CDR3 is 18 residues. Germline assignment: CDR1 SGHTA and CDR2 FQGNSA. Trimming removed 1 base from V and 2 bases from J; junction bases left unmatched: 10.

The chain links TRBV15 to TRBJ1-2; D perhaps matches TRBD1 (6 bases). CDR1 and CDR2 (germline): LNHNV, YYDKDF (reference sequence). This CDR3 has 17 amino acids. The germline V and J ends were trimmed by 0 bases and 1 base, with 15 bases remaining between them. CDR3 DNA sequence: TGTGCCACCAGCAGAGATAGGGGGGGCCGGTTTAACTATGGCTACACCTTC. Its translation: CATSRDRGGRFNYGYTF.

The DNA for the CDR3 is TGTGCCAGCAGCCCCCTTCGGGCAGGGGAGACCCAGTACTTC. It specifies CASSPLRAGETQYF. The chain couples TRBV7-2 to TRBJ2-5; D perhaps matches TRBD1 (5 bases). Trimming took 5 bases from V and 5 from J, leaving 15 bases between them. Germline lookup yields CDR1 SGHTA and CDR2 FQGNSA. The length of the CDR3 is 14 residues.

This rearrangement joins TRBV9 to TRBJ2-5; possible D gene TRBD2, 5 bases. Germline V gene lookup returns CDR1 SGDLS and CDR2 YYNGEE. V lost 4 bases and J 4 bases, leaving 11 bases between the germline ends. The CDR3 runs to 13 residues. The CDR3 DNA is TGTGCCAGCAGCCCTGTGGGGAGAGAGACCCAGTACTTC. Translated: CASSPVGRETQYF.

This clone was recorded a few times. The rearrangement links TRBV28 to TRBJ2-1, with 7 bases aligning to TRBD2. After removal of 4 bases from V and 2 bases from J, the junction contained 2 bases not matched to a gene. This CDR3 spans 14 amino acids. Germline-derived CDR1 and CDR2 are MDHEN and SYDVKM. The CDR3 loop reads CASSSTSTYNEQFF. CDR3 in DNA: TGTGCCAGCAGTTCGACTAGCACCTACAATGAGCAGTTCTTC.

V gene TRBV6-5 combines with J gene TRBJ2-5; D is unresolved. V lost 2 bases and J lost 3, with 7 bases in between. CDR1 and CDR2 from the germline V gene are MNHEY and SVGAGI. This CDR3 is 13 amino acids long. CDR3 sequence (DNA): TGTGCCAGCAGTTACGGCAGGAAAGAGACCCAGTACTTC. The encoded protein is CASSYGRKETQYF.

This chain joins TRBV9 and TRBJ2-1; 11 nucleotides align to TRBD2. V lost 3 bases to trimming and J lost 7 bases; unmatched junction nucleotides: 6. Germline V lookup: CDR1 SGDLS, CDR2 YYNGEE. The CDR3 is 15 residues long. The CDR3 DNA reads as TGTGCCAGCAGCGAGACTAGCGGGGAGGGTAATGAGCAGTTCTTC. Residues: CASSETSGEGNEQFF.

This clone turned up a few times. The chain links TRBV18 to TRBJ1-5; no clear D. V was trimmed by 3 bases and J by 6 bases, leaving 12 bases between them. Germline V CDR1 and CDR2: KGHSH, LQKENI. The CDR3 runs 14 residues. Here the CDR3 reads CASSPTPQTQPQHF. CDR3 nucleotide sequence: TGTGCCAGCTCACCTACCCCCCAGACTCAGCCCCAGCATTTT.

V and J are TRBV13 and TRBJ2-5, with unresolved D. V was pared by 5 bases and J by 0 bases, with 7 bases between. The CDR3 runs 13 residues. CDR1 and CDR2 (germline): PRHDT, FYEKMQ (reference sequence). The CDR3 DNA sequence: TGTGCCAGCAGCCACAAGTACCAAGAGACCCAGTACTTC. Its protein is CASSHKYQETQYF.

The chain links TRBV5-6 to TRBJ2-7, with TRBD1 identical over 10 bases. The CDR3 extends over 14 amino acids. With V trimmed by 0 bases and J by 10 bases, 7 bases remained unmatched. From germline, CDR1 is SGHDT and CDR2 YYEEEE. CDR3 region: CASSLGETGGVQYF. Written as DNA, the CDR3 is TGTGCCAGCAGCTTGGGGGAGACAGGGGGCGTTCAGTACTTC.

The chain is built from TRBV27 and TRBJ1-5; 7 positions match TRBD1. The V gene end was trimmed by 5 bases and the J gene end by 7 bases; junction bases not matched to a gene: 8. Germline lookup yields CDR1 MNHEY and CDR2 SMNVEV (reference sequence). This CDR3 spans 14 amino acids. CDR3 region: CASSPSTGVQPQHF. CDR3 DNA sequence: TGTGCCAGCAGTCCATCTACAGGGGTCCAGCCCCAGCATTTT.

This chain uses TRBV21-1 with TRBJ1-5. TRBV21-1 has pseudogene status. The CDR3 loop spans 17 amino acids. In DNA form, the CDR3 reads TGTGCCAGCAGCAGGGTGGTAGCTACATTGGCACATCAGCCCCAGCATTTT. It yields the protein CASSRVVATLAHQPQHF.

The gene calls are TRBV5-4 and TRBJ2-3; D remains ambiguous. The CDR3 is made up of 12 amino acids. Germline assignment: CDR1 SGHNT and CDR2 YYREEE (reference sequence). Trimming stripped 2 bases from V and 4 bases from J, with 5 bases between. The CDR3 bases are TGTGCCAGCAGCTTTGATCCAGATACGCAGTATTTT. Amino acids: CASSFDPDTQYF. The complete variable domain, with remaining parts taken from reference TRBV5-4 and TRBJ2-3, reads ETGVTQSPTHLIKTRGQQVTLRCSSQSGHNTVSWYQQALGQGPQFIFQYYREEENGRGNFPPRFSGLQFPNYSSELNVNALELDDSALYLCASSFDPDTQYFGPGTRLTVL.

The CDR3 here is CASSPRGGIDEAFF. The CDR3 nucleotides read TGTGCCAGCAGCCCTCGGGGTGGAATAGATGAAGCTTTCTTT. The chain links TRBV13 to TRBJ1-1; D call uncertain. Trimming stripped 5 bases from V and 7 bases from J, with 17 bases between. The CDR3 loop spans 14 amino acids. Germline CDR1 reads PRHDT; CDR2 reads FYEKMQ (reference sequence).